The text below deals with one T cell receptor (beta chain). Its antigen remains unknown. CDR1 is SEHNR and CDR2 is FQNEAQ in the germline V gene (reference sequence). The CDR3 loop spans 11 amino acids. Trimming removed 7 bases from V and 8 bases from J, with 8 bases in between. The data derive from a study of identifying expanded T cells in peripheral blood. Study findings and constraints: Approximately 2-week clone count variance significantly increased as total template count grew. Differentially abundant clones: around 1.1 between replicates, 16.4 at around 14 days, 19 at four.

Collection occurred without any documented infections or immune events in donors. Measured with immunoSEQ multiplex PCR; TCRdb has only the in-frame clones, and not every one. The sample yields some 93,000 clones, about 88% seen once. This receptor was identified in a person between 18 and 75 years old in good health. Sequencing was carried out using blood. The chain is built from TRBV7-9 and TRBJ1-4; D unclear. The CDR3 DNA is TGTGCCAGCAAGGTTAAGGAAAAACTGTTTTTT. Protein product: CASKVKEKLFF.